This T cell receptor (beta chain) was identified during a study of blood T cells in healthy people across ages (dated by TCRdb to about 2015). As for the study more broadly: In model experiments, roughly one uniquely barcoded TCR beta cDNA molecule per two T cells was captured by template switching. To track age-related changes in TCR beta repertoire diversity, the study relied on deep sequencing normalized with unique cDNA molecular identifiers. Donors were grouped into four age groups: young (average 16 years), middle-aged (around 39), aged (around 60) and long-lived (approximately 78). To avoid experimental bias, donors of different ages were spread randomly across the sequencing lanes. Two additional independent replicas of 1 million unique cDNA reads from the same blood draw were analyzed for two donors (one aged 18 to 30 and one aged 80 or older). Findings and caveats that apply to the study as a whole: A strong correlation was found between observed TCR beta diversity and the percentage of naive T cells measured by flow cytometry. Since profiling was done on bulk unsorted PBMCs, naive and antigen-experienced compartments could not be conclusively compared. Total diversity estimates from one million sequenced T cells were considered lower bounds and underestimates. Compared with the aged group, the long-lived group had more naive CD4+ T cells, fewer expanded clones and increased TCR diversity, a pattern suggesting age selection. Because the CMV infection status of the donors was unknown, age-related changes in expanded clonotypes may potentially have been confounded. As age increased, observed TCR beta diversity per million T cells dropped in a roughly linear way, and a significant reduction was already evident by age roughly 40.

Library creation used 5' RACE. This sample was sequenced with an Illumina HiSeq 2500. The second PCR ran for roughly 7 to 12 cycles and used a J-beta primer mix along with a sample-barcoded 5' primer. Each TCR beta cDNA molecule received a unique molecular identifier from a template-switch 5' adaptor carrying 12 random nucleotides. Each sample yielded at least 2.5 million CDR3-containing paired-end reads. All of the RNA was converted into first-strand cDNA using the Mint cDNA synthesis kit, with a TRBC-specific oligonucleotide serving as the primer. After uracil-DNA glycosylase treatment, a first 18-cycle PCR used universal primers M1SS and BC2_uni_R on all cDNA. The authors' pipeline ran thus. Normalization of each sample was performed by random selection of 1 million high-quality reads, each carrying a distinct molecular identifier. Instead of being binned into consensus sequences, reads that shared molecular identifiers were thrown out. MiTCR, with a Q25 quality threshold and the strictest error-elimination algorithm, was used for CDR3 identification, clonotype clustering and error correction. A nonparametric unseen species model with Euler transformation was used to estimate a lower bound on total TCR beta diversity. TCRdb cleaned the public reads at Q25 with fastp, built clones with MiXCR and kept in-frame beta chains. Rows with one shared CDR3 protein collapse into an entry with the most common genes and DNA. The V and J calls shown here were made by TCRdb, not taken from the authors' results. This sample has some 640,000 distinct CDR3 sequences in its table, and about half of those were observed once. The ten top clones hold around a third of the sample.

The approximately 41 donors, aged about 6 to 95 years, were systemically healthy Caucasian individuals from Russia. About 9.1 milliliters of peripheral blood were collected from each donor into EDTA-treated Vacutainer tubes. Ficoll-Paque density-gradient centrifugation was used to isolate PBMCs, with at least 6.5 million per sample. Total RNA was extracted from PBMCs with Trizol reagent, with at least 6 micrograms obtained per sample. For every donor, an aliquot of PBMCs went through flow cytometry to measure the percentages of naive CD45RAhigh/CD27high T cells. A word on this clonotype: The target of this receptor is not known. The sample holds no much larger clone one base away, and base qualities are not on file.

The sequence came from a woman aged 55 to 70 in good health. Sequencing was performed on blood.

The CDR3 sequence is CASSPTGRWNEQFF. The nucleotides are TGCGCCAGCAGCCCGACCGGGAGGTGGAATGAGCAGTTCTTC. This chain is built from TRBV4-3 and TRBJ2-1, and TRBD2 matches 7 of the central bases. For this chain, trimming is 4 bases at the V end and 7 bases at the J end, and the number of junction bases without a gene match is 7. Sequences LGHNA (CDR1) and YSLEER (CDR2) are obtained from the germline V gene. The CDR3 starts with the cysteine, ends with the phenylalanine, and has 14 residues. CDR3 DNA is the only sequence kept; it has 42 bases, read in frame from the first base.